This T cell receptor beta chain originates from a study of post-analysis software for immune sequencing data. Turning to the study itself: Recorded subtypes: relapsing-remitting, secondary progressive, progressive-relapsing; some patients unannotated.

The trim removed 3 bases at V and 2 bases at J, leaving 4 bases unmatched. This CDR3 is built from 15 residues. The germline CDR1 and CDR2 sequences are MNHEY and SMNVEV (reference sequence). This clonotype has a handful of counts. The antigen is not known. Study results and caveats: Among four to six TRBV segments more frequent in patients than controls were TRBV5-6, TRBV5-1 and TRBV20-1.

Tagging with unique molecular identifiers was a feature of the TCR beta cDNA libraries. The authors obtained some 500,000 cDNA molecules from roughly 1 to 10 million T cells. A single record per CDR3 protein comes from TCRdb applying MiXCR to the PCR reads. The sample includes about 570,000 distinct CDR3 sequences, around a third of them seen just once. The sample comprised blood. This sequence was found in a girl under 18 with multiple sclerosis. The V call is TRBV27, the J call TRBJ2-7, with 10 bases aligning to TRBD2. CDR3 region: CASSFGSGGPYEQYF. The CDR3 nucleotides are TGTGCCAGCAGTTTCGGTAGCGGGGGGCCCTACGAGCAGTACTTC.